This T cell receptor beta chain originates from a study of T-cell reconstitution after alpha-beta-depleted transplantation in children. This clonotype was seen only once. The CDR3 contains 16 residues. Germline V lookup: CDR1 SGHDN, CDR2 FVKESK. V was cut by 1 base and J by 3 bases, with 13 bases left in between. TCRbeta library construction was performed incorporating unique molecular identifiers. TCRdb processed the PCR reads anew with MiXCR; each CDR3 protein has one entry. This repertoire shows about 370,000 distinct CDR3 sequences, about a fifth found once; its top ten account for less than 4.5%.

This receptor was identified in a human donor who donated a stem cell graft to a child with acute myeloid leukemia. The input for sequencing was PBMCs from the stem cell graft donor, taken from the stem cell graft. The chain links TRBV14 to TRBJ1-5; D is uncertain. The CDR3 loop reads CASSQVYLANNQPQHF. The CDR3 DNA reads as TGTGCCAGCAGCCAAGTTTATTTAGCGAACAATCAGCCCCAGCATTTT.